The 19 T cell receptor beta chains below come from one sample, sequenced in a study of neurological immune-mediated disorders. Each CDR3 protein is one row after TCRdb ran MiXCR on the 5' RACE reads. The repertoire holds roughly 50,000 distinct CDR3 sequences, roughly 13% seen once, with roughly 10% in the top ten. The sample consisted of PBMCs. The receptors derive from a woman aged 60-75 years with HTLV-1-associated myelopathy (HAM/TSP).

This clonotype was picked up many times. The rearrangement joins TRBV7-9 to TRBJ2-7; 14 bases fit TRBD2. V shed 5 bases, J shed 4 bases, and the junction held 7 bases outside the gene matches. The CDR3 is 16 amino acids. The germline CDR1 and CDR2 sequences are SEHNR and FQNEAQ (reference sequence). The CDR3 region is CASSDGLAGGVYEQYF. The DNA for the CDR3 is TGTGCCAGCAGCGACGGACTAGCGGGAGGAGTTTACGAGCAGTACTTC.

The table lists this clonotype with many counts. The CDR3 spells CASSLLGGSFYEQYF. CDR3 nucleotide sequence: TGTGCCAGCAGCCTCCTGGGGGGAAGCTTCTACGAGCAGTACTTC. The chain combines TRBV11-2 with TRBJ2-7; D is perhaps TRBD2 (6 bases). The V end lost 5 bases, the J end lost 3 bases, and 17 bases lay between the germline ends. This CDR3 comprises 15 residues. CDR1 is SGHAT and CDR2 is FQNNGV in the germline V gene.

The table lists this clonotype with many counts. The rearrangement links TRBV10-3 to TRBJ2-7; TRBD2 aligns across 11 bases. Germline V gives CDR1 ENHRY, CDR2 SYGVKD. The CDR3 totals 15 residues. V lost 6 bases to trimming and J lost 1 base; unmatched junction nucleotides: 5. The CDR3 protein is CAIRGGLAESYEQYF. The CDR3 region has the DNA TGTGCCATCAGGGGGGGACTAGCGGAGTCCTACGAGCAGTACTTC.

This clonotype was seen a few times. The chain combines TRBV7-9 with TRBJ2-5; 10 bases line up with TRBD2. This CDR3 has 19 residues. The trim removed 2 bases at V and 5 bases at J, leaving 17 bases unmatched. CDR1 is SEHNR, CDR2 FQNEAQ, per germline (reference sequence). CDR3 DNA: TGTGCCAGCAGCTTAAGGAGTGGCCCTAGCGGGAGTGATAAGGAGACCCAGTACTTC. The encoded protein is CASSLRSGPSGSDKETQYF. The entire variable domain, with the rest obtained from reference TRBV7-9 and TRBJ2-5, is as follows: DTGVSQNPRHKITKRGQNVTFRCDPISEHNRLYWYRQTLGQGPEFLTYFQNEAQLEKSRLLSDRFSAERPKGSFSTLEIQRTEQGDSAMYLCASSLRSGPSGSDKETQYFGPGTRLLVL.

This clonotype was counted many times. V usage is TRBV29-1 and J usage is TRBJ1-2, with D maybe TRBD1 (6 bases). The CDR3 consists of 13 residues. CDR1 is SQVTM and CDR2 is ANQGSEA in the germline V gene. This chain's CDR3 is CSFPRGADYGYTF. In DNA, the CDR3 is TGCAGTTTCCCCCGGGGGGCGGACTATGGCTACACCTTC.

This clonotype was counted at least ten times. The CDR3 reads CASSLGQGLEVDTQYF. Here the CDR3 DNA reads TGCGCCAGCAGCTTGGGTCAGGGCCTGGAAGTCGATACGCAGTATTTT. The V and J genes are TRBV5-1 and TRBJ2-3, with D possibly TRBD1 on 5 matching bases. Germline loops: CDR1 SGHRS, CDR2 YFSETQ. The length of the CDR3 is 16 residues. V was clipped by 0 bases and J by 6 bases, with 17 bases between them.

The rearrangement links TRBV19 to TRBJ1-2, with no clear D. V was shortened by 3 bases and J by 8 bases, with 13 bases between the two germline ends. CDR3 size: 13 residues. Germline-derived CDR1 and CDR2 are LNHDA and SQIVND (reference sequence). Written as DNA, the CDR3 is TGTGCCAGTAGTATTGTGGACGATAGAGGCTACACCTTC. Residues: CASSIVDDRGYTF. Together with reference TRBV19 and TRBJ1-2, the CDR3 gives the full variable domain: DGGITQSPKYLFRKEGQNVTLSCEQNLNHDAMYWYRQDPGQGLRLIYYSQIVNDFQKGDIAEGYSVSREKKESFPLTVTSAQKNPTAFYLCASSIVDDRGYTFGSGTRLTVV.

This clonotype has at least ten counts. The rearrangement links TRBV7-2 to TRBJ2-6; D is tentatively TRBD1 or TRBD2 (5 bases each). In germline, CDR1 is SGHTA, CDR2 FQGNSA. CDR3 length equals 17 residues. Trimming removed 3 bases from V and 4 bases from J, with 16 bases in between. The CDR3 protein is CASSFLGGIYGANVLTF. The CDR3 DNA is TGTGCCAGCAGCTTCCTTGGGGGTATCTACGGGGCCAACGTCCTGACTTTC.

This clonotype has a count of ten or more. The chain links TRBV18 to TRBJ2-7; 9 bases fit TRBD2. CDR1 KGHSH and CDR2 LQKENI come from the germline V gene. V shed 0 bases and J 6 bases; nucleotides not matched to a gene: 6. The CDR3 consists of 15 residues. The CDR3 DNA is TGTGCCAGCTCACCACCGGGACTAGCCGTCCGCGAGCAGTACTTC. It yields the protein CASSPPGLAVREQYF. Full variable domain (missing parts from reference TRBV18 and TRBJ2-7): NAGVMQNPRHLVRRRGQEARLRCSPMKGHSHVYWYRQLPEEGLKFMVYLQKENIIDESGMPKERFSAEFPKEGPSILRIQQVVRGDSAAYFCASSPPGLAVREQYFGPGTRLTVT.

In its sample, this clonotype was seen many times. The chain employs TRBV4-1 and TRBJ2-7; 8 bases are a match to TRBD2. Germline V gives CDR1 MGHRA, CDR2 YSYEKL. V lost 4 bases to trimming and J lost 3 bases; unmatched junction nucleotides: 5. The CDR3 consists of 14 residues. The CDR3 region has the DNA TGCGCCAGCAGCCCGAGCGGGGGCAGCTACGAGCAGTACTTC. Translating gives CASSPSGGSYEQYF.

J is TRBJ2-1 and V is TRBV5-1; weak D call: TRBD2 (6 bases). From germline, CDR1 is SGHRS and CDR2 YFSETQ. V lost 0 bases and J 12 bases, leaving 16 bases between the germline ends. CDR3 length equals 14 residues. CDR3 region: CASSLGRRGTAQFF. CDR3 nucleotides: TGCGCCAGCAGCTTGGGGCGGAGGGGCACGGCGCAGTTCTTC.

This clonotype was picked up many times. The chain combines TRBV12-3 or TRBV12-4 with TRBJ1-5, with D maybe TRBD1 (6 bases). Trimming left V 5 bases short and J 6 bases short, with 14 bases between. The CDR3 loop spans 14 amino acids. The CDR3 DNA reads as TGTGCCAGCAGTCCGGGACACAGAGGTCAGCCCCAGCATTTT. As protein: CASSPGHRGQPQHF.

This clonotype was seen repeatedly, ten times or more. For the CDR3, the DNA is TGCAGCGTTGGACAGGGGGGCGAGCAGTACTTC. It codes for CSVGQGGEQYF. The chain employs TRBV29-1 and TRBJ2-7; 9 nucleotides agree with TRBD1. There are 11 residues in the CDR3. Germline V gene data show CDR1 as SQVTM and CDR2 as ANQGSEA. After removal of 4 bases from V and 6 bases from J, the junction contained 1 base not matched to a gene.

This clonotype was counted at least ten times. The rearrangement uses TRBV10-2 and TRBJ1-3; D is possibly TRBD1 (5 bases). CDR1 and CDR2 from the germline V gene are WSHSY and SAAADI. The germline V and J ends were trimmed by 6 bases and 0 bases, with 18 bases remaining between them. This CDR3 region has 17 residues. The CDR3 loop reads CASRPVGGISSGNTIYF. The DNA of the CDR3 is TGCGCCAGCAGACCGGTGGGGGGGATCAGCTCTGGAAACACCATATATTTT.

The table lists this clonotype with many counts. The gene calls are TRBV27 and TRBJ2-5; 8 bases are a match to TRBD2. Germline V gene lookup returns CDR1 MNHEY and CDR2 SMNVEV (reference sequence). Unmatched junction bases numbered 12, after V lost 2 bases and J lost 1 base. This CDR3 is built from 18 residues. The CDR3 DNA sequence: TGTGCCAGCAGTTTAGTTCGAGCGGGGGCTGGGACCCAAGAGACCCAGTACTTC. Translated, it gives CASSLVRAGAGTQETQYF.

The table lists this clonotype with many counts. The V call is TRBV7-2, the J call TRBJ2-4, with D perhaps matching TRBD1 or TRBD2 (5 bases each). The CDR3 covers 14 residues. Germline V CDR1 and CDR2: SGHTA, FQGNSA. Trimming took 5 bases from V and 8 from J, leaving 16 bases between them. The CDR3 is CASSPSVGDYIQYF. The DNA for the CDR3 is TGTGCCAGCAGCCCCTCCGTGGGGGATTACATTCAGTACTTC.

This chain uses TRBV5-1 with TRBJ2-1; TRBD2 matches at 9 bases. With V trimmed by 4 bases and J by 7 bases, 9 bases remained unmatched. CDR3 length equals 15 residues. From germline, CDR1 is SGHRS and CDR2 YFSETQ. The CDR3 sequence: CASSATGLARNEQFF. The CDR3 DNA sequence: TGCGCCAGCAGCGCCACGGGACTAGCTCGGAATGAGCAGTTCTTC. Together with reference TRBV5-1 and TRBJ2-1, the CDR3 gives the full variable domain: KAGVTQTPRYLIKTRGQQVTLSCSPISGHRSVSWYQQTPGQGLQFLFEYFSETQRNKGNFPGRFSGRQFSNSRSEMNVSTLELGDSALYLCASSATGLARNEQFFGPGTRLTVL.

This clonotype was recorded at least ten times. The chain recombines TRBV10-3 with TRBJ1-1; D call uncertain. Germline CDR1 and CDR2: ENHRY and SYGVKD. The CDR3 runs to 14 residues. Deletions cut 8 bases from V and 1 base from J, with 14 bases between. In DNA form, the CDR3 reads TGTGCCATCTCCGTGGAGGGCTCGAACACTGAAGCTTTCTTT. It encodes CAISVEGSNTEAFF.

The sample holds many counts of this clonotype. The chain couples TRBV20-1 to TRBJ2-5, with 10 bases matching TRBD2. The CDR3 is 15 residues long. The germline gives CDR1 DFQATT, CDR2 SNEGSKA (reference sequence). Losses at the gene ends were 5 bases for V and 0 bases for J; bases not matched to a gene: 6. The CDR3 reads CSAGFSGGYQETQYF. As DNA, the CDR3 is TGCAGTGCTGGCTTTAGCGGGGGGTACCAAGAGACCCAGTACTTC.